The 3 T cell receptor beta chains below were found in one sample sequenced in a study of blood T cells in healthy people across ages. Primers used in a second PCR of roughly 6 to 11 cycles were a sample-barcoded 5' primer and a J-beta primer mix. TCRdb re-called the 5' RACE reads with MiXCR, one entry per CDR3 protein. The sample carries roughly 790,000 distinct CDR3 sequences, roughly 44% recorded once. The sample comprised blood. All receptors derive from a woman aged 55-69 years in good health.

This chain links TRBV10-3 with TRBJ2-4; no firm D call. The end of the DNA aligns better with TRBJ2-7, so the J call may be wrong. CDR3 size: 12 residues. Germline V gene lookup returns CDR1 ENHRY and CDR2 SYGVKD. This chain's CDR3 is CAISESRYEQYF. The CDR3, as DNA: TGTGCCATCAGTGAGTCCCGTTACGAGCAGTACTTC.

This clonotype has more than one count but fewer than ten. This rearrangement joins TRBV6-5 to TRBJ2-3; 7 positions match TRBD2. This CDR3 comprises 15 residues. V shed 3 bases and J 4 bases; nucleotides not matched to a gene: 7. Looked up from germline, CDR1 is MNHEY and CDR2 is SVGAGI. The CDR3 loop is CASSYRGTNSDTQYF. CDR3 nucleotides: TGTGCCAGCAGTTATCGAGGGACTAACTCAGATACGCAGTATTTT.

This clonotype was detected a few times. V is TRBV7-2 and J is TRBJ2-1; no reliable D call. The CDR3 totals 13 residues. Germline V gene sequence: CDR1 SGHTA, CDR2 FQGNSA. Between the trimmed V and J ends, which lost 1 base and 5 bases, there was a span of 6 bases. The CDR3 DNA follows: TGTGCCAGCAGCTTAGTTTCTGACAATGAGCAGTTCTTC. Translated, it gives CASSLVSDNEQFF.